This T cell receptor (beta chain) was identified during a study of shared clonotypes between healthy human individuals. Study outcomes and limitations: Naive subsets generally had larger estimated richness than memory subsets.

Trimming removed 6 bases from V and 4 bases from J; junction bases left unmatched: 3. The CDR3 is made up of 12 amino acids. Germline CDR1 ENHRY, CDR2 SYGVKD. The table came from immunoSEQ multiplex PCR; TCRdb's copy has only in-frame clones and leaves some out. The table includes 2,500,000 or so clones, roughly nine tenths detected once. Comment on this clone: The antigen is not known.

The rearrangement joins TRBV10-3 to TRBJ2-7, with TRBD1 matching over 7 bases. The origin of this receptor is a man aged 18 to 29 in good health. Material: naive CD4+ T cells sorted from blood. This sample's subset: CD45RA+ positively selected. The CDR3 protein is CAISRGQYEQYF. The CDR3 DNA reads TGTGCCATCAGCCGGGGACAGTACGAGCAGTACTTC.